Relative to its sample, the clone carrying this T cell receptor (beta chain) is medium-sized. Compared with germline, one end of the junction differs, possibly owing to a read error. The data are from a study of read filtering for tumor transcriptome and immune sequencing. Study-level background: Mean patient age was about 66 years, range roughly 45 to 80; 17 male, 14 female.

The CDR3 covers 11 residues. Germline loops: CDR1 LGHDT, CDR2 YNNKEL (reference sequence). From approximately 430 ng of RNA, a library with molecular barcoded alpha/delta and beta/gamma adaptors was made. TCRdb re-derived calls from the reads in MiXCR, one entry per CDR3 protein. The sample consists of 20,000 to 25,000 distinct CDR3 sequences, approximately 22% of them appearing once. The sequencing sample was made of a population of CD138-negative cells sorted from bone marrow. The TCR comes from a donor at least 40 years old with multiple myeloma. The J gene is TRBJ2-1, the V gene TRBV3-1, with D possibly matching TRBD2 (5 bases). The CDR3 nucleotides read TGTGCCAGCAGCCAAGGGGAGAGGCGGCTCTTC. Translation gives CASSQGERRLF.